Listed here are 13 T cell receptor beta chains from one sample, sequenced in a study of blood T cell repertoires in COVID-19. TCRdb's copy holds only in-frame clones and misses some; the assay was immunoSEQ multiplex PCR. Of around 270,000 clones listed, roughly 90% were seen once; the top ten hold approximately 4.2%. Input material: peripheral blood. Receptors originate from a man aged 35 to 55 with acute or convalescent COVID-19.

V gene TRBV6-6 combines with J gene TRBJ2-2; 7 nucleotides line up with TRBD2. V was pared by 10 bases and J by 3 bases, with 14 bases of the junction left unmatched. Germline CDR1 MNHNY, CDR2 SVGAGI (reference sequence). This CDR3 has 16 residues. In DNA, the CDR3 is TGTGCCACACGAGCGGGGCATACCGAGGACACCGGGGAGCTGTTTTTT. Amino acid sequence: CATRAGHTEDTGELFF.

Only one count was recorded for this clone. CDR3 coding DNA: TGTGCCAGCAGTGGGCAGGGCACAGATACGCAGTATTTT. This codes for CASSGQGTDTQYF. The chain has TRBV2 and TRBJ2-3; D gene unclear. V lost 4 bases to trimming and J lost 1 base, with 6 bases between them. The CDR3 has 13 residues. CDR1 and CDR2 (germline): SNHLY, FYNNEI.

The CDR3 here is CASSVGGNQPQHF. The CDR3 bases are TGTGCCAGCAGTGTTGGAGGAAACCAGCCCCAGCATTTT. The rearrangement joins TRBV2 to TRBJ1-5; D gene uncertain. The CDR3 sequence is 13 residues long. Per the germline V gene, CDR1 is SNHLY and CDR2 is FYNNEI. Trimming left V 4 bases short and J 7 bases short, with 11 bases between.

This clone was seen a handful of times. The J gene is TRBJ2-2, the V gene TRBV7-2, with 8 bases fitting TRBD2. This CDR3 comprises 16 residues. Germline CDR1 SGHTA, CDR2 FQGNSA. The junction had 3 bases not matched to a gene; V was cut back by 0 bases and J by 3 bases. CDR3 residues: CASSLAAGAYTGELFF. The CDR3, as DNA: TGTGCCAGCAGCTTAGCAGCGGGGGCCTACACCGGGGAGCTGTTTTTT.

The V and J genes are TRBV24-1 and TRBJ1-2; TRBD1 matches at 7 bases. V lost 1 base to trimming and J lost 5 bases; unmatched junction nucleotides: 3. Per germline, CDR1 KGHDR and CDR2 SFDVKD. The CDR3 runs 14 residues. The chain's CDR3 is CATSDLDREYGYTF. The DNA for the CDR3 is TGTGCCACCAGTGATTTAGACAGGGAGTATGGCTACACCTTC.

DNA for the CDR3: TGTGCCAGCAGCTTCTTAGGAGTCTATGGCTACACCTTC. Translated: CASSFLGVYGYTF. The chain combines TRBV5-5 with TRBJ1-2; D ambiguous. V shed 2 bases and J shed 4 bases, with 9 bases lying between them. This CDR3 comprises 13 residues. The germline V gene has CDR1 SGHKS and CDR2 YYEKEE (reference sequence).

The rearrangement links TRBV28 to TRBJ1-4; D ambiguous. From germline, CDR1 is MDHEN and CDR2 SYDVKM. V gave up 4 bases and J gave up 8 bases, with 8 bases separating them. The CDR3 spans 12 residues. Here the CDR3 reads CASSSTVEKLFF. CDR3 DNA sequence: TGTGCCAGCAGTTCAACAGTGGAAAAACTGTTTTTT.

About this clone: Additional DNA sequences in this sample encode the identical CDR3. The gene calls are TRBV18 and TRBJ2-7; D gene ambiguous. Germline V gene lookup returns CDR1 KGHSH and CDR2 LQKENI. Trimming pared 0 bases from V and 0 bases from J, leaving 3 bases between. This CDR3 has 13 residues. The CDR3 spells CASSPPSSYEQYF. In nucleotides, the CDR3 is TGTGCCAGCTCACCACCTAGCTCCTACGAGCAGTACTTC.

The chain uses TRBV20-1 and TRBJ2-3, with D unresolved. From germline, CDR1 is DFQATT and CDR2 SNEGSKA (reference sequence). CDR3 size: 11 residues. With 4 bases removed from V and 4 bases from J, the gap between germline ends came to 6 bases. The CDR3 region is CSATQADTQYF. CDR3 sequence (DNA): TGCAGTGCTACGCAGGCAGATACGCAGTATTTT.

The chain has TRBV24-1 and TRBJ2-1; 8 bases are shared with TRBD1. This CDR3 region has 14 residues. With 3 bases clipped from V and 7 bases from J, the junction kept 4 bases outside the gene matches. In germline, CDR1 is KGHDR, CDR2 SFDVKD. The CDR3, as DNA: TGTGCCACCAGTGATGCGGACAGGGAAAATGAGCAGTTCTTC. It codes for CATSDADRENEQFF.

The chain has TRBV27 and TRBJ2-6, with D tentatively TRBD1 (5 bases). Trimming took 5 bases from V and 2 from J, leaving 7 bases between them. Germline loops: CDR1 MNHEY, CDR2 SMNVEV (reference sequence). CDR3 length equals 14 residues. In DNA form, the CDR3 reads TGTGCCAGCAGTCTGACAGCTGGGGCCAACGTCCTGACTTTC. Its protein is CASSLTAGANVLTF. The variable domain in full, completed from reference TRBV27 and TRBJ2-6, reads EAQVTQNPRYLITVTGKKLTVTCSQNMNHEYMSWYRQDPGLGLRQIYYSMNVEVTDKGDVPEGYKVSRKEKRNFPLILESPSPNQTSLYFCASSLTAGANVLTFGAGSRLTVL.

The rearrangement uses TRBV6-5 and TRBJ1-4; the match to TRBD1 covers 7 bases. The CDR3 spans 13 residues. Unmatched junction bases numbered 5, after V lost 6 bases and J lost 7 bases. Germline values: CDR1 MNHEY, CDR2 SVGAGI. CDR3 sequence reads: CASSNYRGEKLFF. The CDR3 DNA reads TGTGCCAGCAGCAATTACAGGGGTGAAAAACTGTTTTTT.

The chain has TRBV29-1 and TRBJ2-3; 8 bases are shared with TRBD2. With 6 bases clipped from V and 0 bases from J, the junction kept 14 bases outside the gene matches. CDR1 and CDR2 (germline): SQVTM, ANQGSEA. The CDR3 is 17 amino acids. For the CDR3, the DNA is TGCAGCGTCGGGGGGGTATGGGACACGCGTAGCACAGATACGCAGTATTTT. This encodes CSVGGVWDTRSTDTQYF.